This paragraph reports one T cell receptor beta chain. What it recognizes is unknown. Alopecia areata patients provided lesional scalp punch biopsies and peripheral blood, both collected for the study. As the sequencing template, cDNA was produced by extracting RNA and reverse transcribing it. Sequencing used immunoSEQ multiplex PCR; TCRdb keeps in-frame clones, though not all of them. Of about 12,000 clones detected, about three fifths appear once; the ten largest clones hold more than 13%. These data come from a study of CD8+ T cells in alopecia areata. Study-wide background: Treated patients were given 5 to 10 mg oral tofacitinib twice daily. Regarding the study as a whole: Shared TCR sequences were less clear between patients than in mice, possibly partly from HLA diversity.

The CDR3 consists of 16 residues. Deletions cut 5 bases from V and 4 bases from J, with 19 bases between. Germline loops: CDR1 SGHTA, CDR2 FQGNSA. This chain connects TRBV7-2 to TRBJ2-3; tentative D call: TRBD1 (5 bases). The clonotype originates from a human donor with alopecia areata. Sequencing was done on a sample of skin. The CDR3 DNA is TGTGCCAGCAGCCCCAATAGGGGCCTAGGGGCAGATACGCAGTATTTT. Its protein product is CASSPNRGLGADTQYF.